The rows below give T cell receptor beta chains drawn from one sample of a study of cytomegalovirus exposure and HLA in healthy donors. Measured with immunoSEQ multiplex PCR; TCRdb has only the in-frame clones, and not every one. Counted here are 65,000 to 80,000 clones, roughly 94% occurring once; the ten biggest clones make up 1.9%. Material: PBMCs. Source of these receptors: a woman in her late teens or twenties in good health and CMV-seropositive. Both conserved end residues are part of each CDR3. D genes are given only for firm matches.

d_gene: NA
v_gene: TRBV14
j_gene: TRBJ2-3
CDR3aa: CASSQVLARGDTQYF

d_gene: TRBD2
v_gene: TRBV5-1
j_gene: TRBJ2-7
CDR3aa: CASSGTSNYEQYF

d_gene: TRBD2
v_gene: TRBV5-1
j_gene: TRBJ2-2
CDR3aa: CASSSRLAVNTGELFF

d_gene: NA
v_gene: TRBV9
j_gene: TRBJ2-2
CDR3aa: CASSALANTGELFF

d_gene: TRBD2
v_gene: TRBV7-2
j_gene: TRBJ2-1
CDR3aa: CASSLVRGRAGQFF

d_gene: NA
v_gene: TRBV2
j_gene: TRBJ1-1
CDR3aa: CASRPGTTGNTEAFF

d_gene: NA
v_gene: TRBV18
j_gene: TRBJ1-1
CDR3aa: CASSPPRSRFTEAFF

d_gene: NA
v_gene: TRBV7-2
j_gene: TRBJ2-1
CDR3aa: CASSLKTVGRRRWNEQFF

d_gene: NA
v_gene: TRBV6-1
j_gene: TRBJ1-4
CDR3aa: CASSEPAGMNEKLFF

d_gene: NA
v_gene: TRBV2
j_gene: TRBJ2-1
CDR3aa: CASREGQRGSNEQFF

d_gene: NA
v_gene: TRBV6-1
j_gene: TRBJ1-2
CDR3aa: CASSPNRQADYGYTF

d_gene: NA
v_gene: TRBV7-2
j_gene: TRBJ2-3
CDR3aa: CASSLVGGWAADTQYF

d_gene: TRBD2
v_gene: TRBV19
j_gene: TRBJ2-7
CDR3aa: CASSRNPRTSAAYEQYF

d_gene: TRBD2
v_gene: TRBV9
j_gene: TRBJ2-2
CDR3aa: CASSALVLAGSGELFF

d_gene: TRBD1
v_gene: TRBV25-1
j_gene: TRBJ1-6
CDR3aa: CASSKQGQSNSPLHF